This TCR beta chain stems from a study of blood T cell repertoires in COVID-19. V was clipped by 7 bases and J by 5 bases; unmatched bases: 1. The CDR3 extends over 13 amino acids. Germline CDR1 reads SEHNR; CDR2 reads FQNEAQ (reference sequence). Using immunoSEQ multiplex PCR, the repertoire was profiled, and TCRdb retains in-frame clones only, with some absent. The sample yields 110,000 to 150,000 clones, roughly three quarters seen once. Input material: peripheral blood. This TCR was recovered from a woman aged 55-69 years with acute or convalescent COVID-19. The chain is built from TRBV7-9 and TRBJ1-4; TRBD1 agrees at 10 bases. CDR3 residues: CASTDRGNEKLFF. DNA for the CDR3: TGTGCCAGCACGGACAGGGGGAATGAAAAACTGTTTTTT.